These 9 T cell receptor beta chains share one sample of origin, sequenced in a study of T cell responses to AZD1222 COVID-19 vaccine. Profiling relied on immunoSEQ multiplex PCR, and the TCRdb table lists in-frame clones only, not all of them. The sample holds 140,000 or so clones, roughly 86% seen once. Sequencing was performed on peripheral blood, taken 28 days after the second dose of the MenACWY control vaccine. The receptor source for this set is an adult who received the MenACWY meningococcal vaccine as a control.

This clone occurred once. Mismatch with germline at one junction end may stem from a read error. V and J are TRBV2 and TRBJ1-2; the D is unclear. This CDR3 is built from 11 residues. Germline V CDR1 and CDR2: SNHLY, FYNNEI. In nucleotides, the CDR3 is TGTGCCAGCAGTGATAGTGTGGTTTTAAGCTTC. This encodes CASSDSVVLSF.

This chain joins TRBV7-9 and TRBJ1-2, with a weak D call TRBD1 (6 bases). The CDR3 has 13 amino acids. Per germline, CDR1 SEHNR and CDR2 FQNEAQ (reference sequence). Trimming took 4 bases from V and 3 from J, leaving 9 bases between them. In DNA, the CDR3 is TGTGCCAGCAGCTCACAGGGTGACTATGGCTACACCTTC. Its translation is CASSSQGDYGYTF.

The rearrangement joins TRBV12-3 or TRBV12-4 to TRBJ1-2; no reliable D call. V lost 1 base and J 4 bases, leaving 7 bases between the germline ends. The CDR3 is made up of 13 amino acids. The CDR3 sequence is CASSLGPVYGYTF. The CDR3 bases are TGTGCCAGCAGTTTAGGACCGGTCTATGGCTACACCTTC.

In regard to this clone: The identical CDR3 is also encoded by other nucleotide sequences in the sample. V gene TRBV20-1 combines with J gene TRBJ1-1; D is uncertain. V was clipped by 3 bases and J by 8 bases, with 7 bases between them. Germline CDR1 reads DFQATT; CDR2 reads SNEGSKA (reference sequence). This CDR3 comprises 10 residues. CDR3 in amino acids: CSASRGEAFF. Written as DNA, the CDR3 is TGCAGTGCTAGCCGAGGGGAAGCTTTCTTT.

Written as DNA, the CDR3 is TGTGCCAGCAGCCTCCGGGGAGCACAGGGATACAATGAGCAGTTCTTC. Amino acids: CASSLRGAQGYNEQFF. The chain links TRBV7-9 to TRBJ2-1, with D possibly being TRBD1 (6 bases). Trimming took 5 bases from V and 4 from J, leaving 18 bases between them. CDR1 and CDR2 (germline): SEHNR, FQNEAQ (reference sequence). The length of the CDR3 is 16 residues. The variable domain in full, with the rest retrieved from reference TRBV7-9 and TRBJ2-1, is DTGVSQNPRHKITKRGQNVTFRCDPISEHNRLYWYRQTLGQGPEFLTYFQNEAQLEKSRLLSDRFSAERPKGSFSTLEIQRTEQGDSAMYLCASSLRGAQGYNEQFFGPGTRLTVL.

This rearrangement joins TRBV11-3 to TRBJ2-3, with 10 bases identical to TRBD2. CDR3 length: 16 residues. Germline CDR1 reads SGHNT; CDR2 reads YENEEA. J was trimmed by 0 bases and V by 1 base; bases with no gene match: 1. The CDR3 spells CASSLATSGSTDTQYF. CDR3 nucleotide sequence: TGTGCCAGCAGCTTAGCGACTAGCGGGAGCACAGATACGCAGTATTTT.

This rearrangement joins TRBV6-2 or TRBV6-3 to TRBJ2-7, with D hard to call. The CDR3 loop spans 15 amino acids. The germline V gene encodes CDR1 MNHEY and CDR2 SVGEGT. Trimming shortened V by 6 bases and J by 2 bases, and 17 bases separated the two germline ends. DNA for the CDR3: TGTGCCAGCAGCCTATCCGGGCCCCGCGCCTACGAGCAGTACTTC. Translating gives CASSLSGPRAYEQYF.

V gene TRBV29-1 combines with J gene TRBJ2-3, with a possible D match to TRBD2 (6 bases). CDR3 length equals 14 residues. The germline CDR1 and CDR2 sequences are SQVTM and ANQGSEA. V was cut by 7 bases and J by 3 bases, with 17 bases left in between. The DNA for the CDR3 is TGCAGCGGGGGTTATAGCGGCGGTACAGATACGCAGTATTTT. Protein sequence: CSGGYSGGTDTQYF.

The rearrangement joins TRBV5-4 to TRBJ1-1; D not resolved. Per germline, CDR1 SGHNT and CDR2 YYREEE (reference sequence). V lost 0 bases and J lost 5, with 17 bases in between. This CDR3 has 16 amino acids. The CDR3 region is CASSLASVLTGTEAFF. CDR3 nucleotide sequence: TGTGCCAGCAGCTTGGCGTCGGTATTAACGGGGACTGAAGCTTTCTTT.